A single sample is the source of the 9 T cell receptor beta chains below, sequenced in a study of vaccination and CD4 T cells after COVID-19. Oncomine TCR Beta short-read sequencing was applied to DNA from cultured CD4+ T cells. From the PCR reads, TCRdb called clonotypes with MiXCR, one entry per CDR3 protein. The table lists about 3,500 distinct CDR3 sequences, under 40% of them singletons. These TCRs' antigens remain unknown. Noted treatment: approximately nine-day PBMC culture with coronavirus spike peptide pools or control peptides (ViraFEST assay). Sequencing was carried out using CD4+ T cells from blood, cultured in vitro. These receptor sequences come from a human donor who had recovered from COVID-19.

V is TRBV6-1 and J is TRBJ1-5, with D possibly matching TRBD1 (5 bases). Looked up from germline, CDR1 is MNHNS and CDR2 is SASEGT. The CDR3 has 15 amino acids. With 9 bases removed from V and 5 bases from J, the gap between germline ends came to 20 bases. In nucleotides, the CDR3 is TGTGCCAGTCGGCTCCGGGCCCAAGGGGATCAGCCCCAGCATTTT. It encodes CASRLRAQGDQPQHF.

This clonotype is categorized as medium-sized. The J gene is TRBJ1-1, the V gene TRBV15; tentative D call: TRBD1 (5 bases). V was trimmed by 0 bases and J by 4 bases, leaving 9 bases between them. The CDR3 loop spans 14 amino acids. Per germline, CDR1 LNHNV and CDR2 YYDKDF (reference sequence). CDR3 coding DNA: TGTGCCACCAGCAGAGATAGGAGGGGCACTGAAGCTTTCTTT. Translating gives CATSRDRRGTEAFF.

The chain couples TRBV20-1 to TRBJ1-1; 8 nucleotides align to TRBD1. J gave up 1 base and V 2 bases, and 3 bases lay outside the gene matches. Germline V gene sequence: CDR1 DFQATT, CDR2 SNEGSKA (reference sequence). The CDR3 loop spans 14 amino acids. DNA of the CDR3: TGCAGTGCTAGACCGGGGACAGGGAACACTGAAGCTTTCTTT. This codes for CSARPGTGNTEAFF.

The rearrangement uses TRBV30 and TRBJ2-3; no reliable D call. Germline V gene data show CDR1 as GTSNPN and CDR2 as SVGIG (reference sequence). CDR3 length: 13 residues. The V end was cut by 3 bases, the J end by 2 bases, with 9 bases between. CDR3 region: CAWRVGYTDTQYF. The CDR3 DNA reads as TGTGCCTGGAGGGTGGGATACACAGATACGCAGTATTTT.

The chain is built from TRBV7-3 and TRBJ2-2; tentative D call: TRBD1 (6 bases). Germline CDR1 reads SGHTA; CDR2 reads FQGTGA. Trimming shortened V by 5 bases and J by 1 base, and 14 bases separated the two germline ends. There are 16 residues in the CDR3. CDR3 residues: CASSLQGLRNTGELFF. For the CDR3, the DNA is TGTGCCAGCAGCCTTCAGGGGCTCCGGAACACCGGGGAGCTGTTTTTT.

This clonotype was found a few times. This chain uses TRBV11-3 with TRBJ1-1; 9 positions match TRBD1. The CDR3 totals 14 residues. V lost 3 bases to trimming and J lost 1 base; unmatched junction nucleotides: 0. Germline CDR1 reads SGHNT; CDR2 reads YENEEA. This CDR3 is CASSLGQGNTEAFF. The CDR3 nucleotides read TGTGCCAGCAGCTTGGGACAGGGGAACACTGAAGCTTTCTTT. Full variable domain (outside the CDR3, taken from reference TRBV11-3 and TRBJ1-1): EAGVVQSPRYKIIEKKQPVAFWCNPISGHNTLYWYLQNLGQGPELLIRYENEEAVDDSQLPKDRFSAERLKGVDSTLKIQPAELGDSAVYLCASSLGQGNTEAFFGQGTRLTVV.

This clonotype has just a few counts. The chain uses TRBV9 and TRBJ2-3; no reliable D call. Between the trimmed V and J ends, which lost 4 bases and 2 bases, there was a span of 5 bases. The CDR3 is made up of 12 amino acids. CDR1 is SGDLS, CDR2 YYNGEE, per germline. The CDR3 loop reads CASSSHTDTQYF. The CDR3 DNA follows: TGTGCCAGCAGCTCCCACACAGATACGCAGTATTTT.

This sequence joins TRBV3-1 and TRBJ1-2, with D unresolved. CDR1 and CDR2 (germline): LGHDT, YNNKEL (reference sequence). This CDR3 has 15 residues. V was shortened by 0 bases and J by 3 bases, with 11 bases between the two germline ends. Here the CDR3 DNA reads TGTGCCAGCAGCCAAGATCAGGCCAGGTACTATGGCTACACCTTC. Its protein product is CASSQDQARYYGYTF.

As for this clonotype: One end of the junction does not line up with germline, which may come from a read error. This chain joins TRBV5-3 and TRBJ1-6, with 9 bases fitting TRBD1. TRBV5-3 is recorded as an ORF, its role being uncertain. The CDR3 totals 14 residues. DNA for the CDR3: TGTGCCAGCAGCTTAGGACAGGGGAATTCACCCCTCCACTTT. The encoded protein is CASSLGQGNSPLHF.